Presented here are 21 T cell receptor beta chains from one specimen sequenced in a study of cytomegalovirus exposure and HLA in healthy donors. PCR amplification relied on 60 Vbeta primers (plus 13 Jbeta primers). Libraries were prepared by immunoSEQ multiplex PCR; TCRdb keeps only in-frame clonotypes and omits some of them. The sample has about 200,000 clones, 80% to 90% seen once. Source material: PBMCs. The receptors were sampled from a man younger than 45 in good health and CMV-seronegative.

The chain employs TRBV2 and TRBJ2-1; 7 bases are shared with TRBD2. The V gene end was trimmed by 6 bases and the J gene end by 4 bases; junction bases not matched to a gene: 9. This CDR3 has 15 residues. Germline V gene data show CDR1 as SNHLY and CDR2 as FYNNEI. CDR3 sequence (DNA): TGTGCCAGCAGACTGGGCGGGAGTAGATACAATGAGCAGTTCTTC. It yields the protein CASRLGGSRYNEQFF. The variable domain in full, completed from reference TRBV2 and TRBJ2-1, reads EPEVTQTPSHQVTQMGQEVILRCVPISNHLYFYWYRQILGQKVEFLVSFYNNEISEKSEIFDDQFSVERPDGSNFTLKIRSTKLEDSAMYFCASRLGGSRYNEQFFGPGTRLTVL.

This clone was observed a single time. This chain links TRBV14 with TRBJ1-5; TRBD1 is a possible D gene (5 bases). The CDR3 loop spans 13 amino acids. Germline loops: CDR1 SGHDN, CDR2 FVKESK. Trimming stripped 1 base from V and 5 bases from J, with 6 bases between. The CDR3 nucleotides are TGTGCCAGCAGCCAAGGGGGGGATCAGCCCCAGCATTTT. Its protein is CASSQGGDQPQHF.

This rearrangement joins TRBV2 to TRBJ2-2, with TRBD1 identical over 7 bases. Looked up from germline, CDR1 is SNHLY and CDR2 is FYNNEI. Losses at the gene ends were 5 bases for V and 4 bases for J; bases not matched to a gene: 7. This CDR3 is built from 15 residues. CDR3 in DNA: TGTGCCAGCAGTTTAAGGACAGGCGGCACCGGGGAGCTGTTTTTT. Amino acids: CASSLRTGGTGELFF.

CDR3 amino acids: CASRDGQAGELFF. The CDR3 DNA is TGTGCCAGTAGGGATGGACAAGCCGGGGAGCTGTTTTTT. The chain has TRBV19 and TRBJ2-2; D possibly corresponds to TRBD1 (5 bases). The CDR3 totals 13 residues. The germline gives CDR1 LNHDA, CDR2 SQIVND (reference sequence). Trimming removed 6 bases from V and 6 bases from J, with 11 bases in between.

V and J are TRBV28 and TRBJ2-5; D uncertain. With the DNA end fitting TRBJ2-7 better, the J assignment may be wrong. The CDR3 runs 12 residues. Germline V gene lookup returns CDR1 MDHEN and CDR2 SYDVKM. CDR3 bases: TGTGCCAGCAGTTTCCTCCGCTACGAGCAGTACTTC. Translated, it gives CASSFLRYEQYF.

The V call is TRBV15, the J call TRBJ2-7; D is possibly TRBD2 (6 bases). Germline V lookup: CDR1 LNHNV, CDR2 YYDKDF (reference sequence). The CDR3 is 16 residues long. V was cut by 1 base and J by 2 bases, with 15 bases left in between. The CDR3 nucleotides are TGTGCCACCAGCAGAGTGGGGGGTAGGGGTCCCTACGAGCAGTACTTC. Amino acid sequence: CATSRVGGRGPYEQYF.

This sequence joins TRBV25-1 and TRBJ2-5; 9 bases align to TRBD1. Matching the DNA end better, TRBJ2-7 makes the J call doubtful. The germline V gene encodes CDR1 MGHDK and CDR2 SYGVNS. The CDR3 loop spans 15 amino acids. CDR3 DNA sequence: TGTGCCAGCAGTTACGGGACAGGGCCCTCCTACGAGCAGTACTTC. As protein: CASSYGTGPSYEQYF.

DNA of the CDR3: TGTGCCAGCTCACCATTTCCAGGGACATCCCAAGAGACCCAGTACTTC. Protein sequence: CASSPFPGTSQETQYF. The rearrangement links TRBV18 to TRBJ2-5; tentative D call: TRBD1 (6 bases). The germline CDR1 and CDR2 sequences are KGHSH and LQKENI. Trimming left V 2 bases short and J 1 base short, with 14 bases between. The CDR3 totals 16 residues.

V and J are TRBV6-1 and TRBJ2-7; 9 bases align to TRBD1. V was clipped by 6 bases and J by 1 base; unmatched bases: 4. This CDR3 has 14 residues. CDR1 and CDR2 (germline): MNHNS, SASEGT. This chain's CDR3 is CASSDRGYSYEQYF. CDR3 coding DNA: TGTGCCAGCAGCGACAGGGGGTATTCCTACGAGCAGTACTTC.

The chain carries TRBV2 and TRBJ2-7; tentative D call: TRBD2 (6 bases). V shed 6 bases and J shed 4 bases, with 13 bases lying between them. Germline-derived CDR1 and CDR2 are SNHLY and FYNNEI. This CDR3 contains 13 residues. The CDR3 loop reads CASREGWRYEQYF. For the CDR3, the DNA is TGTGCCAGCAGGGAGGGTTGGCGGTACGAGCAGTACTTC.

The CDR3 region is CASSQLLGANQPQHF. In DNA form, the CDR3 reads TGTGCCAGCAGCCAACTCCTGGGGGCCAATCAGCCCCAGCATTTT. This sequence joins TRBV4-2 and TRBJ1-5; D may be TRBD1 (6 bases). CDR1 is LGHNA, CDR2 YNFKEQ, per germline. The CDR3 loop spans 15 amino acids. V was trimmed by 2 bases and J by 3 bases, leaving 11 bases between them.

The rearrangement uses TRBV7-2 and TRBJ2-4; 7 nucleotides agree with TRBD1. Germline CDR1 and CDR2: SGHTA and FQGNSA. With V trimmed by 5 bases and J by 2 bases, 6 bases remained unmatched. The CDR3 has 15 amino acids. CDR3 region: CASSPTGLTKNIQYF. The CDR3 DNA sequence: TGTGCCAGCAGCCCGACAGGGCTAACCAAAAACATTCAGTACTTC.

This clone was seen just once. The rearrangement uses TRBV9 and TRBJ1-5, with a weak D call TRBD1 (5 bases). CDR3 length: 15 amino acids. Looked up from germline, CDR1 is SGDLS and CDR2 is YYNGEE. Trimming stripped 4 bases from V and 2 bases from J, with 13 bases between. The CDR3 DNA sequence: TGTGCCAGCAGCCCAGACAGTCTGGGCAATCAGCCCCAGCATTTT. Its protein is CASSPDSLGNQPQHF.

CDR3 sequence (DNA): TGTGCCAGCAGCTTTTACATAGCCAGCAATCAGCCCCAGCATTTT. This encodes CASSFYIASNQPQHF. The chain carries TRBV5-8 and TRBJ1-5; no clear D gene. The CDR3 runs to 15 residues. Trimming pared 2 bases from V and 1 base from J, leaving 10 bases between. CDR1 and CDR2 (germline): SGHTS, YDEGEE.

The CDR3 nucleotides read TGTGCCAGCAGCTTCGGCGGGAGGGCCATCAATGAGCAGTTCTTC. Its protein is CASSFGGRAINEQFF. This chain connects TRBV7-2 to TRBJ2-1; 9 nucleotides agree with TRBD2. There are 15 residues in the CDR3. Germline trimming cut 3 bases from V and 6 bases from J; bases unmatched to any gene: 6. CDR1 SGHTA and CDR2 FQGNSA come from the germline V gene.

The chain carries TRBV28 and TRBJ1-4, with 10 bases matching TRBD1. The V gene's germline CDR1 is MDHEN and CDR2 SYDVKM. This CDR3 region has 15 residues. J was trimmed by 7 bases and V by 5 bases; bases with no gene match: 7. CDR3 in amino acids: CASSLGQGVLEKLFF. The CDR3 bases are TGTGCCAGCAGTCTCGGACAGGGGGTGCTTGAAAAACTGTTTTTT.

CDR3 bases: TGTGCCTGGAACAGGAACTACGAGCAGTACTTC. Protein product: CAWNRNYEQYF. This rearrangement joins TRBV30 to TRBJ2-7, with a weak D call TRBD1 (5 bases). Germline CDR1 GTSNPN, CDR2 SVGIG (reference sequence). V dropped 4 bases and J dropped 3 bases, with 7 bases sitting between them. The CDR3 sequence is 11 residues long.

Worth noting for this clone: At the DNA level, this CDR3 is encoded by other sequences in the same sample as well. CDR3: CASSLLAGGPGELFF. CDR3 DNA: TGCGCCAGCAGCTTACTAGCGGGGGGGCCCGGGGAGCTGTTTTTT. This chain connects TRBV5-1 to TRBJ2-2; 13 bases match TRBD2. Unmatched junction bases numbered 1, after V lost 2 bases and J lost 6 bases. The germline V gene has CDR1 SGHRS and CDR2 YFSETQ. This CDR3 is built from 15 residues.

This clone showed up just a few times. The chain combines TRBV5-1 with TRBJ1-2; D may be TRBD1 (5 bases). CDR3 length equals 15 residues. V was trimmed by 5 bases and J by 7 bases, leaving 21 bases between them. Germline CDR1 reads SGHRS; CDR2 reads YFSETQ. For the CDR3, the DNA is TGCGCCAGCAGTGTAGGTGCAGGGATCGTGGTTGGCTACACCTTC. This translates into CASSVGAGIVVGYTF.

The chain recombines TRBV6-4 with TRBJ2-3; TRBD1 agrees at 8 bases. The V segment lost 2 bases and the J segment 4 bases; nucleotides outside the gene matches: 5. This CDR3 is 15 amino acids long. Germline CDR1 MRHNA, CDR2 SNTAGT. CDR3 in DNA: TGTGCCAGCAGTGACACGTTGACAGGGGCAGATACGCAGTATTTT. Protein sequence: CASSDTLTGADTQYF.

The V call is TRBV14, the J call TRBJ1-1, with 7 bases lining up with TRBD1. CDR1 and CDR2 from the germline V gene are SGHDN and FVKESK. The CDR3 length is 15 residues. V was clipped by 5 bases and J by 1 base; unmatched bases: 7. In DNA, the CDR3 is TGTGCCAGCAGCTTAAGACAGGGAGGGAACACTGAAGCTTTCTTT. It is translated as CASSLRQGGNTEAFF. The whole variable domain, remainder taken from reference TRBV14 and TRBJ1-1, is EAGVTQFPSHSVIEKGQTVTLRCDPISGHDNLYWYRRVMGKEIKFLLHFVKESKQDESGMPNNRFLAERTGGTYSTLKVQPAELEDSGVYFCASSLRQGGNTEAFFGQGTRLTVV.